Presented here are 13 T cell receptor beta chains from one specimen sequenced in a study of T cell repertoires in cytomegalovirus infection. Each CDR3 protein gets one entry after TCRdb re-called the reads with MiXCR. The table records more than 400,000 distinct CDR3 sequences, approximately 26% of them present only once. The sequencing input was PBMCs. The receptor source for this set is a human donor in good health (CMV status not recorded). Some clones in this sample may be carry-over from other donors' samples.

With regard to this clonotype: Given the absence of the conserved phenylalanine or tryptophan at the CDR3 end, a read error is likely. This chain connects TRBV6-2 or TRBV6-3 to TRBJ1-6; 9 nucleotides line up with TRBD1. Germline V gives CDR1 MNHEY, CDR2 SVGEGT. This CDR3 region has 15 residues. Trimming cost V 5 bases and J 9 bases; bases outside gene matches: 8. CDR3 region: CASSNTGTGFSPLHL. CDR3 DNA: TGTGCCAGCAGTAATACCGGGACAGGGTTTTCACCCCTCCACCTT.

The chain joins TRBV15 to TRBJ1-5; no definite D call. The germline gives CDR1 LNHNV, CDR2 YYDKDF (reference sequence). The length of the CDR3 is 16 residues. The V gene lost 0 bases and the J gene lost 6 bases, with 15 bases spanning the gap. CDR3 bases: TGTGCCACCAGCAGAGATCCGGCAGCCATGTTTCAGCCCCAGCATTTT. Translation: CATSRDPAAMFQPQHF.

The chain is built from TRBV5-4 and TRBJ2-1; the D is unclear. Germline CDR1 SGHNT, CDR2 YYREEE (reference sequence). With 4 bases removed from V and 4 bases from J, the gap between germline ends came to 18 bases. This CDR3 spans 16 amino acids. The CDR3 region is CASSPSRSWFYNEQFF. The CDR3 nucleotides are TGTGCCAGCAGCCCCTCCAGGAGTTGGTTTTACAATGAGCAGTTCTTC.

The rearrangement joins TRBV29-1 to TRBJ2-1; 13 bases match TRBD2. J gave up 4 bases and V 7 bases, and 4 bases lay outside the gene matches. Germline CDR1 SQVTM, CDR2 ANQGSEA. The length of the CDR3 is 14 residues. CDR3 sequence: CSGLGLAGYNEQFF. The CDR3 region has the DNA TGCAGCGGCCTGGGACTAGCGGGGTACAATGAGCAGTTCTTC.

In nucleotides, the CDR3 is TGTGCCAGCAGCAGCGGGAGGGCCGGAGAGACCCAGTACTTC. Its translation is CASSSGRAGETQYF. The chain joins TRBV11-3 to TRBJ2-5, with TRBD2 matching 10 bases. V lost 5 bases and J lost 4; bases outside the gene matches: 4. Germline-derived CDR1 and CDR2 are SGHNT and YENEEA. The CDR3 extends over 14 amino acids.

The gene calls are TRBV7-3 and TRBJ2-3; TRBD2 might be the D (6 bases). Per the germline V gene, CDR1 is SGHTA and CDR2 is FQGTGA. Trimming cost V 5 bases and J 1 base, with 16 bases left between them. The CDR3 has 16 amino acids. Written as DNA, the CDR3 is TGTGCCAGCAGCCCTATGGCGGGATCCGGCACAGATACGCAGTATTTT. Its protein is CASSPMAGSGTDTQYF.

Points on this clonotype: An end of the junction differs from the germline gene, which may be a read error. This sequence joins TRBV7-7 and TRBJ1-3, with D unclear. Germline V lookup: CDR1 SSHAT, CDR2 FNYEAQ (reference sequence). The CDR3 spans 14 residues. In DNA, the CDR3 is TGTGCTAGCAGCCCCGGTTCCCCTGGAAACACCATATATTTT. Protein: CASSPGSPGNTIYF.

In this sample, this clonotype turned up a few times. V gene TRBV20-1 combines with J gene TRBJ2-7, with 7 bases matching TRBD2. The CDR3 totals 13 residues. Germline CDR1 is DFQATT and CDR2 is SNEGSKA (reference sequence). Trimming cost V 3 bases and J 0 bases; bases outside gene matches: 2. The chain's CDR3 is CSASGTTSYEQYF. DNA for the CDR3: TGCAGTGCTAGTGGGACTACCTCCTACGAGCAGTACTTC.

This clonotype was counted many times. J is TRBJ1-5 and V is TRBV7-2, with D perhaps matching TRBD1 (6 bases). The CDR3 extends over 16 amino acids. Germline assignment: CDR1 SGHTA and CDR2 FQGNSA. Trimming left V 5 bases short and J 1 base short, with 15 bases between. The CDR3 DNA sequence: TGTGCCAGCAGCCCTCAGGGGCCAGGGAGCAATCAGCCCCAGCATTTT. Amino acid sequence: CASSPQGPGSNQPQHF. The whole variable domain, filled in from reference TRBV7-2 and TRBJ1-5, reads GAGVSQSPSNKVTEKGKDVELRCDPISGHTALYWYRQSLGQGLEFLIYFQGNSAPDKSGLPSDRFSAERTGGSVSTLTIQRTQQEDSAVYLCASSPQGPGSNQPQHFGDGTRLSIL.

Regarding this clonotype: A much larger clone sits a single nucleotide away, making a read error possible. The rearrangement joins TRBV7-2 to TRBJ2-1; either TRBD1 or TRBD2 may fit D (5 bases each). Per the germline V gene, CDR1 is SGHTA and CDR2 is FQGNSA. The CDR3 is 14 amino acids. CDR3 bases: TGTGCCAGCAGCTTTGGGGGTAGTTTGGATGAGCTGTTCTTC. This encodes CASSFGGSLDELFF. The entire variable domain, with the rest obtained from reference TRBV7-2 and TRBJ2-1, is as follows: GAGVSQSPSNKVTEKGKDVELRCDPISGHTALYWYRQSLGQGLEFLIYFQGNSAPDKSGLPSDRFSAERTGGSVSTLTIQRTQQEDSAVYLCASSFGGSLDELFFGPGTRLTVL.

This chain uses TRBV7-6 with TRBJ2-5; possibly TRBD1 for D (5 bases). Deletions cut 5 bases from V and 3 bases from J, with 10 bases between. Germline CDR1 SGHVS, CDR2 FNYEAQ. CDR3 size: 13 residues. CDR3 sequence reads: CASSPDSEETQYF. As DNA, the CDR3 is TGTGCCAGCAGCCCCGACAGTGAAGAGACCCAGTACTTC. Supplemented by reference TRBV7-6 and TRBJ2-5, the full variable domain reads GAGVSQSPRYKVTKRGQDVALRCDPISGHVSLYWYRQALGQGPEFLTYFNYEAQQDKSGLPNDRFSAERPEGSISTLTIQRTEQRDSAMYRCASSPDSEETQYFGPGTRLLVL.

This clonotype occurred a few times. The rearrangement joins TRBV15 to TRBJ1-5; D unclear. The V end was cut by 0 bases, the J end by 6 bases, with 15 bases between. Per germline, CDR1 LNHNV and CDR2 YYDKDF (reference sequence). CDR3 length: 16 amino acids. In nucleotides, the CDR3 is TGTGCCACCAGCAGAGAACAACAGTTACTGGGTCAGCCCCAGCATTTT. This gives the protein CATSREQQLLGQPQHF.

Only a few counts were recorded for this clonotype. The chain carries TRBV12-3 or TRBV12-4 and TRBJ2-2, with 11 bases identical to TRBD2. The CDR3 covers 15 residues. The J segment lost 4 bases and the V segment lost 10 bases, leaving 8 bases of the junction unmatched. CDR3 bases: TGTGCCATCCGTTCCGGGACTAGCGGCACCGGGGAGCTGTTTTTT. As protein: CAIRSGTSGTGELFF.